This T cell receptor (beta chain) is from a study of T-cell memory formation after mild COVID-19. TCRdb called the 5' RACE reads again in MiXCR, with one record for every CDR3 protein. The sample holds about 320,000 distinct CDR3 sequences, over 11% seen once. This clonotype has ten or more counts. Antigen: not known. Notes on the study in general: Pre-infection memory showed some responding clones, and this suggested that cross-reactive memory joined.

The sequence was obtained from a man aged 18 to 35 who had mild COVID-19 (a few samples of this study predate the infection). Cell type and time point are not known. The source material was PBMCs or a T cell subset sorted from them (not recorded which).

The CDR3 loop reads CASSSGTGGFVLKETQYF. CDR3 nucleotides: TGCGCCAGCAGCTCCGGGACAGGGGGCTTCGTTTTGAAAGAGACCCAGTACTTC. This chain connects TRBV5-1 to TRBJ2-5, with TRBD1 identical over 12 bases. Trimming took 3 bases from V and 3 from J; bases not matched to a gene: 12. There are 18 residues in the CDR3. Looked up from germline, CDR1 is SGHRS and CDR2 is YFSETQ. Full variable domain (rest looked up from reference TRBV5-1 and TRBJ2-5): KAGVTQTPRYLIKTRGQQVTLSCSPISGHRSVSWYQQTPGQGLQFLFEYFSETQRNKGNFPGRFSGRQFSNSRSEMNVSTLELGDSALYLCASSSGTGGFVLKETQYFGPGTRLLVL.